Listed here are 18 T cell receptor beta chains from one sample, sequenced in a study of vaccination effects on CD4 cells after COVID-19. Which antigens these TCRs recognize remains unknown. Antigen-specific CD4+ T cells expanded by the ViraFEST assay with viral peptide pools were then sequenced. Researchers isolated CD4+ T cells once approximately 10 days of culture had elapsed. According to the study, vaccine recipients showed no prior SARS-CoV-2 infection and negative nucleocapsid antibodies. Repertoires were generated with immunoSEQ multiplex PCR, while TCRdb's copy carries only in-frame clones and drops some. The sample holds about 38,000 clones, around 70% seen once. The sample in question was CD4+ T cells from PBMCs cultured with SARS-CoV-2 spike peptides, obtained before COVID-19 vaccination. These receptors came from a human donor who received a COVID-19 vaccine.

The rearrangement uses TRBV5-6 and TRBJ1-4, with TRBD1 as a possible D gene (6 bases). CDR1 is SGHDT, CDR2 YYEEEE, per germline. Trimming shortened V by 1 base and J by 8 bases, and 12 bases separated the two germline ends. This CDR3 is built from 14 residues. CDR3 nucleotide sequence: TGTGCCAGCAGCTTGCCCGGGGGGGCGGAAAAACTGTTTTTT. As protein: CASSLPGGAEKLFF.

In its sample, this clone was seen a few times. This rearrangement joins TRBV3-1 (or the pseudogene TRBV3-2) to TRBJ1-3, with a weak D call TRBD1 (6 bases). The germline V gene has CDR1 LGHDT and CDR2 YNNKEL (reference sequence). Trimming took off 0 bases at V and 11 bases at J, with 17 bases between the two ends. The CDR3 length is 15 residues. The CDR3 nucleotides read TGTGCCAGCAGCCAAGATGTTGCAGGGGAAATCGCCATATATTTT. Residues: CASSQDVAGEIAIYF.

The J gene is TRBJ2-5, the V gene TRBV19; no firm D call. With 3 bases removed from V and 1 base from J, the gap between germline ends came to 6 bases. The CDR3 runs 13 residues. CDR1 is LNHDA, CDR2 SQIVND, per germline (reference sequence). The CDR3 nucleotides read TGTGCCAGTAGTATTTTAGCCCAAGAGACCCAGTACTTC. This sequence encodes CASSILAQETQYF.

The chain joins TRBV28 to TRBJ2-7, with TRBD2 identical over 13 bases. CDR3 length equals 17 residues. The ends lost 5 bases at V and 3 bases at J; junction bases unmatched: 10. Per germline, CDR1 MDHEN and CDR2 SYDVKM. The CDR3 is CASSAPTSGRRYYEQYF. In DNA, the CDR3 is TGTGCCAGCAGTGCACCGACTAGCGGGAGGAGGTACTACGAGCAGTACTTC.

This chain joins TRBV5-1 and TRBJ2-3; D perhaps matches TRBD1 (6 bases). V shed 4 bases and J shed 2 bases, with 8 bases lying between them. Germline CDR1 reads SGHRS; CDR2 reads YFSETQ. CDR3 size: 13 residues. DNA for the CDR3: TGCGCCAGCAGCCGGGACAACACAGATACGCAGTATTTT. This sequence encodes CASSRDNTDTQYF.

This chain links TRBV9 with TRBJ2-5; 13 bases line up with TRBD2. The CDR3 sequence is 19 residues long. The germline V gene encodes CDR1 SGDLS and CDR2 YYNGEE. Germline trimming cut 4 bases from V and 0 bases from J; bases unmatched to any gene: 12. The CDR3 DNA is TGTGCCAGCAGCCCGTTCCCATTGACTAGCGGGGGGTACCAAGAGACCCAGTACTTC. It encodes CASSPFPLTSGGYQETQYF.

The gene calls are TRBV20-1 and TRBJ2-5, with D uncertain. The CDR3 runs to 12 residues. The germline gives CDR1 DFQATT, CDR2 SNEGSKA (reference sequence). V dropped 3 bases and J dropped 3 bases, with 8 bases sitting between them. CDR3: CSASGQEETQYF. CDR3 nucleotide sequence: TGCAGTGCTAGTGGGCAGGAAGAGACCCAGTACTTC.

The chain is built from TRBV9 and TRBJ1-2; maybe TRBD1 (6 bases). The CDR3 is 14 amino acids. Between the trimmed V and J ends, which lost 4 bases and 8 bases, there was a span of 18 bases. The germline V gene has CDR1 SGDLS and CDR2 YYNGEE. The CDR3 reads CASSPSWGARGYTF. The CDR3 nucleotides are TGTGCCAGCAGCCCTAGCTGGGGGGCGCGGGGCTACACCTTC.

The V call is TRBV7-2, the J call TRBJ2-7; no definite D call. There are 12 residues in the CDR3. Looked up from germline, CDR1 is SGHTA and CDR2 is FQGNSA. V lost 2 bases to trimming and J lost 4 bases, with 6 bases between them. CDR3 region: CASSLRRYEQYF. The CDR3 coding sequence is TGTGCCAGCAGCTTACGACGGTACGAGCAGTACTTC.

A single count supports this clone. V is TRBV10-3 and J is TRBJ2-7; tentative D call: TRBD2 (6 bases). This CDR3 spans 12 amino acids. Germline CDR1 is ENHRY and CDR2 is SYGVKD. V dropped 10 bases and J dropped 6 bases, with 16 bases sitting between them. The CDR3 region is CATALTRGEQYF. In DNA form, the CDR3 reads TGTGCCACCGCTTTGACTAGGGGCGAGCAGTACTTC.

CDR3 protein: CASSAGIGELFF. For the CDR3, the DNA is TGTGCCAGCAGCGCAGGAATCGGGGAGCTGTTTTTT. The gene calls are TRBV7-2 and TRBJ2-2; unclear D gene. Between the trimmed V and J ends, which lost 5 bases and 7 bases, there was a span of 8 bases. CDR3 length: 12 residues. Germline V gene lookup returns CDR1 SGHTA and CDR2 FQGNSA.

The chain has TRBV10-3 and TRBJ1-5, with D maybe TRBD1 (5 bases). Germline V gene lookup returns CDR1 ENHRY and CDR2 SYGVKD. This CDR3 spans 15 amino acids. V was cut by 11 bases and J by 5 bases, with 22 bases left in between. The CDR3: CASEPGPMGDQPQHF. DNA of the CDR3: TGTGCCTCGGAACCGGGACCTATGGGGGATCAGCCCCAGCATTTT.

The chain has TRBV7-6 and TRBJ2-2, with a weak D call TRBD1 (5 bases). Germline V gene lookup returns CDR1 SGHVS and CDR2 FNYEAQ. V was clipped by 1 base and J by 0 bases, with 15 bases between them. The CDR3 runs 18 residues. The CDR3 reads CASSLENGRQPNTGELFF. The CDR3 coding sequence is TGTGCCAGCAGCTTAGAGAATGGGCGACAGCCGAACACCGGGGAGCTGTTTTTT.

This clone was counted only a few times. The chain uses TRBV19 and TRBJ1-6; D is ambiguous. Germline CDR1 and CDR2: LNHDA and SQIVND (reference sequence). The CDR3 is 13 residues long. Trimming removed 3 bases from V and 8 bases from J, with 8 bases in between. The CDR3: CASSIRLDSPLHF. DNA for the CDR3: TGTGCCAGTAGTATCAGACTGGATTCACCCCTCCACTTT. Looking up the rest from reference TRBV19 and TRBJ1-6 gives the full variable domain: DGGITQSPKYLFRKEGQNVTLSCEQNLNHDAMYWYRQDPGQGLRLIYYSQIVNDFQKGDIAEGYSVSREKKESFPLTVTSAQKNPTAFYLCASSIRLDSPLHFGNGTRLTVT.

The chain combines TRBV21-1 with TRBJ2-1; the table's D call, TRBD1, has no DNA check behind it. TRBV21-1 is assigned pseudogene status. The CDR3 totals 16 residues. CDR3 loop: CATRWLKGQGGHEQFF. Here the CDR3 DNA reads TGTGCCACCAGGTGGTTGAAGGGACAGGGCGGGCATGAGCAGTTCTTC.

The chain combines TRBV7-8 with TRBJ1-2; 8 bases map to TRBD1. This CDR3 spans 15 amino acids. The trim removed 5 bases at V and 4 bases at J, leaving 9 bases unmatched. Germline-derived CDR1 and CDR2 are SGHVS and FQNEAQ. The CDR3 protein is CASSPSGQVPYGYTF. CDR3 DNA sequence: TGTGCCAGCAGCCCCTCGGGACAGGTCCCCTATGGCTACACCTTC.

The J gene is TRBJ1-2, the V gene TRBV20-1; D remains ambiguous. CDR1 and CDR2 (germline): DFQATT, SNEGSKA (reference sequence). CDR3 length equals 9 residues. The V gene lost 6 bases and the J gene lost 7 bases, with 6 bases spanning the gap. The CDR3 sequence: CSAGGGYTF. CDR3 sequence (DNA): TGCAGTGCCGGAGGTGGCTACACCTTC.

The gene calls are TRBV5-1 and TRBJ2-5; 13 nucleotides agree with TRBD2. V gave up 1 base and J gave up 1 base; unmatched junction bases: 1. The CDR3 extends over 16 amino acids. The germline gives CDR1 SGHRS, CDR2 YFSETQ. CDR3 protein: CASSLTSGRAQETQYF. CDR3 nucleotides: TGCGCCAGCAGCTTGACTAGCGGGAGGGCCCAAGAGACCCAGTACTTC.